The next 4 T cell receptor beta chains were all read from a single sample in a study of T cell changes during pregnancy in multiple sclerosis. Assay used: immunoSEQ multiplex PCR; TCRdb lists only in-frame clones, some missing. This table has about 110,000 clones, around 90% appearing once. Sample: peripheral blood, taken in the third trimester of pregnancy. These receptors were taken from a female donor in good health, enrolled as a control in a pregnancy study.

The rearrangement links TRBV29-1 to TRBJ2-1; tentatively, D is TRBD1 (6 bases). This CDR3 is 14 amino acids long. Looked up from germline, CDR1 is SQVTM and CDR2 is ANQGSEA. V lost 3 bases to trimming and J lost 1 base, with 10 bases between them. The CDR3: CSVDRGLSYNEQFF. The CDR3 nucleotides read TGCAGCGTTGACAGGGGTCTGTCCTACAATGAGCAGTTCTTC.

This clone has only a few counts. The DNA of the CDR3 is TGTGCCAGCTCTCAGGGTATCTATGGCTACACCTTC. Translation gives CASSQGIYGYTF. This sequence joins TRBV6-5 and TRBJ1-2, with D possibly being TRBD1 (5 bases). The CDR3 has 12 amino acids. From germline, CDR1 is MNHEY and CDR2 SVGAGI. Trimming shortened V by 8 bases and J by 4 bases, and 11 bases separated the two germline ends.

CDR3 coding DNA: TGTGCCAGTAGTGGAACCGGGACAGGGGATACTGAAGCTTTCTTT. Amino acids: CASSGTGTGDTEAFF. The chain employs TRBV19 and TRBJ1-1; 10 bases agree with TRBD1. The CDR3 sequence is 15 residues long. V was clipped by 5 bases and J by 5 bases; unmatched bases: 8. Germline assignment: CDR1 LNHDA and CDR2 SQIVND (reference sequence).

The chain links TRBV7-9 to TRBJ1-4; possible D gene TRBD1, 6 bases. This CDR3 is built from 14 residues. The V end was cut by 1 base, the J end by 6 bases, with 9 bases between. The germline V gene encodes CDR1 SEHNR and CDR2 FQNEAQ (reference sequence). The CDR3 reads CASSLVGGDEKLFF. The CDR3 DNA follows: TGTGCCAGCAGCTTAGTAGGGGGGGATGAAAAACTGTTTTTT.